The TCR beta chain under discussion was sequenced for a study of naive and memory T cell subsets. This clonotype was found a few times. The antigen remains undetermined. From germline, CDR1 is SGHAT and CDR2 FQDESV (reference sequence). The CDR3 consists of 18 residues. V gave up 5 bases and J gave up 0 bases; unmatched junction bases: 13. The beta constant-region primer was an equimolar mix of two oligonucleotides covering TRBC1 and TRBC2. Four rounds of PCR amplified the ligated cDNA using nested alpha and beta constant-region primers plus SP2. TCRdb reprocessed the UMI-ligation and nested PCR reads via MiXCR and lists one record per CDR3 protein. Among about 160,000 distinct CDR3 sequences listed, roughly 22% were seen once. Study-level results: Over 85% of naive TCR sequences appeared only once, unlike memory subsets. A few larger clonotypes appeared in naive repertoires, especially CD8, possibly memory cells re-expressing CD45RA.

The TCR originated in a human donor in good health. Material for sequencing was naive CD4+ T cells from blood. The chain joins TRBV11-1 to TRBJ2-3; 8 nucleotides agree with TRBD2. CDR3 sequence reads: CASSPGFISGASTDTQYF. The DNA for the CDR3 is TGTGCCAGCAGCCCCGGTTTTATTAGCGGGGCAAGCACAGATACGCAGTATTTT.